This passage covers 8 T cell receptor beta chains from one sample sequenced in a study of type 1 and type 2 diabetes patients. Amplification started from genomic DNA. Multiplex PCR with 30 forward and 13 reverse primers amplified the TCR beta CDR3. TCRdb used MiXCR to reprocess the multiplex PCR reads, holding one entry per CDR3 protein. Among around 300,000 distinct CDR3 sequences listed, more than 40% were seen once. Sequences were obtained from peripheral blood mononuclear cells (PBMCs). The receptor source for this set is a man aged 18 to 30 with type 2 diabetes.

Ten or more counts support this clonotype. The chain combines TRBV14 with TRBJ2-7; the match to TRBD2 covers 9 bases. V trimming: 3 bases; J trimming: 0 bases; junction bases outside the gene matches: 6. Germline assignment: CDR1 SGHDN and CDR2 FVKESK. The length of the CDR3 is 16 residues. CDR3 residues: CASSQPTTSGSYEQYF. CDR3 in DNA: TGTGCCAGCAGCCAGCCCACGACTAGCGGCTCCTACGAGCAGTACTTC.

This clonotype was seen just once. The chain couples TRBV7-3 to TRBJ2-3, with D perhaps TRBD2 (6 bases). Germline loops: CDR1 SGHTA, CDR2 FQGTGA. The CDR3 totals 15 residues. V lost 2 bases to trimming and J lost 1 base, with 10 bases between them. The CDR3 spells CASSLDGGGTDTQYF. The CDR3 DNA follows: TGTGCCAGCAGCTTAGACGGGGGAGGCACAGATACGCAGTATTTT.

The sample holds many counts of this clonotype. V and J are TRBV25-1 and TRBJ2-1; D is ambiguous. Germline V lookup: CDR1 MGHDK, CDR2 SYGVNS. The CDR3 is 18 residues long. The germline V and J ends were trimmed by 0 bases and 5 bases, with 20 bases remaining between them. CDR3 in amino acids: CASSEYTRSRTSDNEQFF. For the CDR3, the DNA is TGTGCCAGCAGTGAATATACGCGGTCCCGTACATCCGACAATGAGCAGTTCTTC.

In its sample, this clonotype was seen many times. The chain employs TRBV2 and TRBJ1-1, with TRBD1 as a possible D gene (5 bases). The V end lost 3 bases, the J end lost 4 bases, and 9 bases lay between the germline ends. Germline-derived CDR1 and CDR2 are SNHLY and FYNNEI. The CDR3 loop spans 13 amino acids. The CDR3 loop is CASSDRAGTEAFF. The DNA of the CDR3 is TGTGCCAGCAGTGACAGGGCAGGCACTGAAGCTTTCTTT.

V gene TRBV7-6 combines with J gene TRBJ1-2; D uncertain. CDR3 length equals 14 residues. V was trimmed by 1 base and J by 6 bases, leaving 12 bases between them. Germline V lookup: CDR1 SGHVS, CDR2 FNYEAQ. The CDR3 protein is CASSLDGLRDGYTF. As DNA, the CDR3 is TGTGCCAGCAGCTTAGACGGACTGAGGGATGGCTACACCTTC.

The gene calls are TRBV19 and TRBJ2-1; 11 positions agree with TRBD2. The CDR3 is 15 amino acids. The germline gives CDR1 LNHDA, CDR2 SQIVND (reference sequence). The V gene end was trimmed by 7 bases and the J gene end by 3 bases; junction bases not matched to a gene: 5. In nucleotides, the CDR3 is TGTGCCAGTATAGCGACTAGCGGGATCTACAATGAGCAGTTCTTC. Amino acid sequence: CASIATSGIYNEQFF.

This clonotype was recorded many times. The chain employs TRBV30 and TRBJ2-5, with unresolved D. CDR3 length: 11 residues. Germline V gene sequence: CDR1 GTSNPN, CDR2 SVGIG (reference sequence). V was clipped by 0 bases and J by 7 bases, with 6 bases between them. In nucleotides, the CDR3 is TGTGCCTGGAGTGTACCGGGGACCCAGTACTTC. Residues: CAWSVPGTQYF.

The chain links TRBV6-1 to TRBJ1-1, with a weak D call TRBD1 (5 bases). Deletions cut 3 bases from V and 10 bases from J, with 21 bases between. The CDR3 has 15 amino acids. CDR1 and CDR2 (germline): MNHNS, SASEGT. For the CDR3, the DNA is TGTGCCAGCAGTGAGTTCTCTTCCGATATCACAGGAGCTTTCTTT. It encodes CASSEFSSDITGAFF.